This entry lists 18 T cell receptor beta chains sequenced from one sample in a study of shared clonotypes between healthy human individuals. Assay used: immunoSEQ multiplex PCR; TCRdb lists only in-frame clones, some missing. The sample comprises a few million clones, over 85% of which are singletons, and 0.35% to 0.5% rests with the top ten. Sequencing was performed on naive CD4+ T cells from PBMCs. This sample's subset: CD45RA+ positively selected. All receptors derive from a man aged 18 to 30 in good health. Some clones in this sample may be carry-over from other donors' samples.

Regarding this clone: Sequence at one end of the junction differs from germline and may be a read error. The chain has TRBV12-5 and TRBJ1-1, with a tentative D call TRBD1 (6 bases). This CDR3 comprises 13 residues. Germline CDR1 reads LGHNT; CDR2 reads FRNRAP. CDR3 loop: CASGLARGSEAFF. The CDR3 coding sequence is TGTGCTAGTGGCTTGGCAAGGGGGTCTGAAGCTTTCTTT.

The genes are TRBV25-1 and TRBJ1-5; D ambiguous. This CDR3 spans 12 amino acids. CDR1 is MGHDK, CDR2 SYGVNS, per germline. V dropped 5 bases and J dropped 4 bases, with 6 bases sitting between them. This CDR3 reads CASSQGNQPQHF. Written as DNA, the CDR3 is TGTGCCAGCAGTCAAGGGAATCAGCCCCAGCATTTT.

The chain recombines TRBV29-1 with TRBJ2-3; 9 bases map to TRBD1. CDR1 is SQVTM and CDR2 is ANQGSEA in the germline V gene. This CDR3 has 15 amino acids. V was pared by 4 bases and J by 2 bases, with 7 bases of the junction left unmatched. The CDR3: CSVGRNRGLTDTQYF. The CDR3 nucleotides read TGCAGCGTTGGTCGGAACAGGGGGCTCACAGATACGCAGTATTTT.

The chain recombines TRBV6-6 with TRBJ2-5; the D gene is possibly TRBD2 (6 bases). Germline lookup yields CDR1 MNHNY and CDR2 SVGAGI (reference sequence). This CDR3 region has 14 residues. V shed 0 bases and J shed 5 bases, with 10 bases lying between them. This chain's CDR3 is CASSYSDGSETQYF. DNA for the CDR3: TGTGCCAGCAGTTACTCGGACGGGAGCGAGACCCAGTACTTC.

The CDR3 DNA reads TGTGCCAGCGAGAGACAGGGGACGAACACCGGGGAGCTGTTTTTT. It is translated as CASERQGTNTGELFF. This chain links TRBV6-6 with TRBJ2-2; 8 positions match TRBD1. CDR1 and CDR2 (germline): MNHNY, SVGAGI (reference sequence). Losses at the gene ends were 8 bases for V and 0 bases for J; bases not matched to a gene: 5. The CDR3 runs 15 residues.

Only a few counts were recorded for this clone. The chain uses TRBV30 and TRBJ1-1; D is unresolved. There are 13 residues in the CDR3. V was cut by 3 bases and J by 2 bases, with 10 bases left in between. The germline gives CDR1 GTSNPN, CDR2 SVGIG (reference sequence). The CDR3 reads CAWRKGLNTEAFF. As DNA, the CDR3 is TGTGCCTGGAGGAAAGGGCTCAACACTGAAGCTTTCTTT.

The CDR3 here is CASLGLAGRYEQFF. The CDR3 DNA is TGTGCCAGCCTCGGGCTAGCGGGAAGGTATGAGCAGTTCTTC. V gene TRBV27 combines with J gene TRBJ2-1; 9 positions agree with TRBD2. V lost 8 bases and J lost 8; bases outside the gene matches: 10. The germline CDR1 and CDR2 sequences are MNHEY and SMNVEV (reference sequence). The CDR3 consists of 14 residues.

The gene calls are TRBV30 and TRBJ2-7, with D tentatively TRBD2 (6 bases). Germline-derived CDR1 and CDR2 are GTSNPN and SVGIG (reference sequence). V was pared by 4 bases and J by 6 bases, with 28 bases between. CDR3 length: 17 amino acids. As DNA, the CDR3 is TGTGCCTGGAATGTCTTGTCGTTGGGGAGGTCAGGCGTCGAGCAGTACTTC. It translates to CAWNVLSLGRSGVEQYF.

This chain joins TRBV29-1 and TRBJ2-3, with 9 bases identical to TRBD2. J lost 0 bases, V lost 8 bases, and 24 bases had no gene match. The CDR3 loop spans 20 amino acids. Germline CDR1 and CDR2: SQVTM and ANQGSEA. The CDR3 loop is CSSRLAGGAATVASTDTQYF. The CDR3 region has the DNA TGCAGCTCCCGCCTGGCGGGGGGGGCTGCAACCGTCGCTAGCACAGATACGCAGTATTTT.

The chain links TRBV27 to TRBJ2-7, with D possibly being TRBD1 or TRBD2 (5 bases each). Germline lookup yields CDR1 MNHEY and CDR2 SMNVEV (reference sequence). The CDR3 extends over 13 amino acids. V was pared by 7 bases and J by 6 bases, with 16 bases between. CDR3 DNA sequence: TGTGCCAGCAAGGTAATCCGGGGCGCCGAGCAGTACTTC. Amino acid sequence: CASKVIRGAEQYF.

This clone was observed a single time. This chain joins TRBV18 and TRBJ2-7, with 8 bases identical to TRBD1. The CDR3 is 15 residues long. In germline, CDR1 is KGHSH, CDR2 LQKENI. J gave up 2 bases and V 5 bases, and 8 bases lay outside the gene matches. CDR3 residues: CASSTNRGEPYEQYF. The CDR3 region has the DNA TGTGCCAGCTCAACGAACAGGGGGGAGCCCTACGAGCAGTACTTC.

This sequence joins TRBV6-6 and TRBJ2-1, with 9 bases lining up with TRBD2. This CDR3 has 16 amino acids. CDR1 MNHNY and CDR2 SVGAGI come from the germline V gene (reference sequence). V shed 4 bases and J 4 bases; nucleotides not matched to a gene: 8. CDR3 residues: CASSSRIAGAYNEQFF. In nucleotides, the CDR3 is TGTGCCAGCAGTTCCCGGATAGCGGGGGCGTACAATGAGCAGTTCTTC.

The V call is TRBV7-2, the J call TRBJ1-2; D is unresolved. Germline V CDR1 and CDR2: SGHTA, FQGNSA. With 4 bases removed from V and 7 bases from J, the gap between germline ends came to 13 bases. The length of the CDR3 is 13 residues. CDR3 residues: CASSSIPGAGYTF. The DNA of the CDR3 is TGTGCCAGCAGCTCGATCCCCGGAGCTGGCTACACCTTC. Full variable domain (remainder filled in from reference TRBV7-2 and TRBJ1-2): GAGVSQSPSNKVTEKGKDVELRCDPISGHTALYWYRQSLGQGLEFLIYFQGNSAPDKSGLPSDRFSAERTGGSVSTLTIQRTQQEDSAVYLCASSSIPGAGYTFGSGTRLTVV.

The CDR3 protein is CASSIGEEQFF. Here the CDR3 DNA reads TGTGCCAGTAGTATAGGGGAAGAGCAGTTCTTC. This chain uses TRBV19 with TRBJ2-1, with D hard to call. V was shortened by 1 base and J by 10 bases, with 5 bases between the two germline ends. The V gene's germline CDR1 is LNHDA and CDR2 SQIVND (reference sequence). The CDR3 has 11 amino acids.

This chain links TRBV19 with TRBJ1-3, with TRBD1 as a possible D gene (5 bases). V lost 6 bases, J lost 3 bases, and 15 bases lay in between. The CDR3 is made up of 15 amino acids. Germline CDR1 is LNHDA and CDR2 is SQIVND (reference sequence). DNA for the CDR3: TGTGCCAGTAGGCCTGTCAGGGCTAATGGAAACACCATATATTTT. It codes for CASRPVRANGNTIYF. The full variable domain, rest sourced from reference TRBV19 and TRBJ1-3, is DGGITQSPKYLFRKEGQNVTLSCEQNLNHDAMYWYRQDPGQGLRLIYYSQIVNDFQKGDIAEGYSVSREKKESFPLTVTSAQKNPTAFYLCASRPVRANGNTIYFGEGSWLTVV.

The chain employs TRBV6-5 and TRBJ1-4; D remains unclear. V lost 5 bases and J lost 8, with 12 bases in between. The CDR3 runs 13 residues. CDR1 is MNHEY and CDR2 is SVGAGI in the germline V gene. In DNA, the CDR3 is TGTGCCAGCAGTCTGTGGACGGGGGAAAAACTGTTTTTT. Protein: CASSLWTGEKLFF.

On this clone itself: Distinct nucleotide sequences in the sample also encode this CDR3. The J gene is TRBJ1-3, the V gene TRBV9; weak D call: TRBD1 (6 bases). The CDR3 extends over 14 amino acids. Germline V gene sequence: CDR1 SGDLS, CDR2 YYNGEE. V dropped 3 bases and J dropped 1 base, with 8 bases sitting between them. The CDR3 DNA sequence: TGTGCCAGCAGCGCAGGGGTATCTGGAAACACCATATATTTT. Encoded protein: CASSAGVSGNTIYF.

The chain combines TRBV28 with TRBJ2-5; possibly TRBD1 for D (6 bases). This CDR3 is built from 14 residues. Germline loops: CDR1 MDHEN, CDR2 SYDVKM. Trimming left V 3 bases short and J 5 bases short, with 13 bases between. The DNA for the CDR3 is TGTGCCAGCAGTTTTCCAGGGGCTCGGGAGACCCAGTACTTC. Translated: CASSFPGARETQYF.